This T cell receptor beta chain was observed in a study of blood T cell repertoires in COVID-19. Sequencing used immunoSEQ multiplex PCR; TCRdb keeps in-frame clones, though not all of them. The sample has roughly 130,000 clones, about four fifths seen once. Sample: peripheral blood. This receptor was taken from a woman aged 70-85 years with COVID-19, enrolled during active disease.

CDR3 in amino acids: CASKKGNTAYEQYF. Here the CDR3 DNA reads TGTGCCAGCAAAAAAGGTAACACAGCCTACGAGCAGTACTTC. The V call is TRBV2, the J call TRBJ2-7; no definite D call. The ends were cut back, 7 bases at V and 2 bases at J, with 15 bases in the middle. The germline CDR1 and CDR2 sequences are SNHLY and FYNNEI. The CDR3 consists of 14 residues.